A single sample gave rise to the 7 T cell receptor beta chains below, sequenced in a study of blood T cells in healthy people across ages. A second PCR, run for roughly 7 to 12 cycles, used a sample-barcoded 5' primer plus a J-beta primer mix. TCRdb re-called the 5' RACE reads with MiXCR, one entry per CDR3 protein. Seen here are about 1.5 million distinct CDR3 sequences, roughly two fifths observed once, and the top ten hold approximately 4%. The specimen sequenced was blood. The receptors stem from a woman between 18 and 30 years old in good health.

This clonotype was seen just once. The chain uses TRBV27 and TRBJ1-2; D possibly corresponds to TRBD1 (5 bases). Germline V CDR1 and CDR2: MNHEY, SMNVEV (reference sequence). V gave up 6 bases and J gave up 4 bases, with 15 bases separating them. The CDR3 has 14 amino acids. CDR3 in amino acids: CASSPGRGTYGYTF. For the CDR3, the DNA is TGTGCCAGCAGCCCCGGGAGAGGGACCTATGGCTACACCTTC.

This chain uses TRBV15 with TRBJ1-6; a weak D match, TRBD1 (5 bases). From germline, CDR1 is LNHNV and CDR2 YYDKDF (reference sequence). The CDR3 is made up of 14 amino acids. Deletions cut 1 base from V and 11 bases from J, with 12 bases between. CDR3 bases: TGTGCCACCAGCAGAGGCGTTGGGGGTACACCCCTCCACTTT. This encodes CATSRGVGGTPLHF.

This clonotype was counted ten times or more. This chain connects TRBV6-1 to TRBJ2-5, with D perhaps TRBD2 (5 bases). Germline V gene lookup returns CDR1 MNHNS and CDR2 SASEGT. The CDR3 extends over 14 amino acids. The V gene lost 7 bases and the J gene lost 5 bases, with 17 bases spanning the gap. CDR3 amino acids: CASTRTHVSETQYF. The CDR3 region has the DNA TGTGCCAGCACCCGGACTCACGTTAGCGAGACCCAGTACTTC.

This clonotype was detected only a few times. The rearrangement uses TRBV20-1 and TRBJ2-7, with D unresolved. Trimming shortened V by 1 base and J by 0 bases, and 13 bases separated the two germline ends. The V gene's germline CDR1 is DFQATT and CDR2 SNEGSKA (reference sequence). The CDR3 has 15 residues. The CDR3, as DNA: TGCAGTGCTAGAGCCCTCACGACTGGCTCCTACGAGCAGTACTTC. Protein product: CSARALTTGSYEQYF.

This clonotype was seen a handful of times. The CDR3 bases are TGCAGTGCCAAGGGACAGACCTACGAGCAGTACTTC. Residues: CSAKGQTYEQYF. The genes are TRBV20-1 and TRBJ2-7; 7 bases align to TRBD1. Germline CDR1 reads DFQATT; CDR2 reads SNEGSKA (reference sequence). The CDR3 is 12 residues long. The V and J ends lost 6 bases and 2 bases, in that order; junction bases with no gene match: 4.

Here the CDR3 DNA reads TGCGCCAGCAGCCAAGATGGTAGCGGGACCTACAATGAGCAGTACTTC. Protein: CASSQDGSGTYNEQYF. The chain combines TRBV4-3 with TRBJ2-1; 8 bases agree with TRBD2. The tail of the sequence fits TRBJ2-7 better, so the J call may be wrong. Germline lookup yields CDR1 LGHNA and CDR2 YSLEER. This CDR3 has 16 residues.

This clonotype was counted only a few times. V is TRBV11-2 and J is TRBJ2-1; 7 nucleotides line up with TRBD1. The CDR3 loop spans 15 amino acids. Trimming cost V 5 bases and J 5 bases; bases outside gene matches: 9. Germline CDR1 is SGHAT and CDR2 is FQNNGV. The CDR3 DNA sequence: TGTGCCAGCAGCGGAAGACAGGGTTCGAACAATGAGCAGTTCTTC. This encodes CASSGRQGSNNEQFF.